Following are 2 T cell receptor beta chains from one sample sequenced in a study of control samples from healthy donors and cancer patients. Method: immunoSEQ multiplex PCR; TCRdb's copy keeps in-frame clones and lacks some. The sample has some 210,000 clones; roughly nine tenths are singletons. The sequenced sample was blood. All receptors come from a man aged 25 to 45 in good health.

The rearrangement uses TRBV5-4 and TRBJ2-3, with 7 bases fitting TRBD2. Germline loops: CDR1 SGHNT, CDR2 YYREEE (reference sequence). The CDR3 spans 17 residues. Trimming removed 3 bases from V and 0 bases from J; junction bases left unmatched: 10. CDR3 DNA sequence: TGTGCCAGCAGCTGGGGGGGACTACTTCTAAGCACAGATACGCAGTATTTT. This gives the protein CASSWGGLLLSTDTQYF.

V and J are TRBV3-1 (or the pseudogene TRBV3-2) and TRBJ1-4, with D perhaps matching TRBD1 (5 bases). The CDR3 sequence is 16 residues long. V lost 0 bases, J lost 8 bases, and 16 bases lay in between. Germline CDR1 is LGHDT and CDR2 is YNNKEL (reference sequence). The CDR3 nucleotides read TGTGCCAGCAGCCAAGATTGGGGACTGAGAAGGGAAAAACTGTTTTTT. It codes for CASSQDWGLRREKLFF.